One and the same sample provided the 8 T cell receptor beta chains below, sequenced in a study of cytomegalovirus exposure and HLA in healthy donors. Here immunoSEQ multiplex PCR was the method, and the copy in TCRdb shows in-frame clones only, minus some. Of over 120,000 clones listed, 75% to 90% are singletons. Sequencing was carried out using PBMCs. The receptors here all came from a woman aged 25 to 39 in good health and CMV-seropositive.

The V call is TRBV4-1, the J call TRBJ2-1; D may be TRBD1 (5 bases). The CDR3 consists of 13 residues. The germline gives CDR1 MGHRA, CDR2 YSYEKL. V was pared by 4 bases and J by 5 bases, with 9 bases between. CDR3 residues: CASSPGQNNEQFF. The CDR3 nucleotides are TGCGCCAGCAGCCCAGGGCAGAACAATGAGCAGTTCTTC.

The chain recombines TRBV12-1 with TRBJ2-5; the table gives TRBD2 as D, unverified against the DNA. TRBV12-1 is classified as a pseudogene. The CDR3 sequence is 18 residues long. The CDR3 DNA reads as TGTGCCAGCAGCTTTAGTCGTGGGAGGGCAGGTGCCGGGGAGACCCAGTACTTC. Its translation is CASSFSRGRAGAGETQYF.

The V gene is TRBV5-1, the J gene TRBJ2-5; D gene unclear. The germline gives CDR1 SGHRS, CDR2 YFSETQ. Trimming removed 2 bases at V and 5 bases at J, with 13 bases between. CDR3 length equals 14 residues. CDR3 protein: CASSFSRVWETQYF. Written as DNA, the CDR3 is TGCGCCAGCAGCTTCTCTCGGGTCTGGGAGACCCAGTACTTC.

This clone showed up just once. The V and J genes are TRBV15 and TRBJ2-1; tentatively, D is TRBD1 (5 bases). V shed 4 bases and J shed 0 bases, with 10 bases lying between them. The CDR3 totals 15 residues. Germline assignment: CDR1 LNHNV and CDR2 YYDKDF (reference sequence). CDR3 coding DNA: TGTGCCACCAGCATAAGGGGCAGCTCCTACAATGAGCAGTTCTTC. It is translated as CATSIRGSSYNEQFF.

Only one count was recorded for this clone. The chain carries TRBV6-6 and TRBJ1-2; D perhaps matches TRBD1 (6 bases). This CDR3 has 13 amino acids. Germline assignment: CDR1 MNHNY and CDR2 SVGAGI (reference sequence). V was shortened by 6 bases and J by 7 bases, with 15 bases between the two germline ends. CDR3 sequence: CASRIGGAGGYTF. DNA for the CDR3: TGTGCCAGCAGGATCGGGGGGGCAGGTGGCTACACCTTC.

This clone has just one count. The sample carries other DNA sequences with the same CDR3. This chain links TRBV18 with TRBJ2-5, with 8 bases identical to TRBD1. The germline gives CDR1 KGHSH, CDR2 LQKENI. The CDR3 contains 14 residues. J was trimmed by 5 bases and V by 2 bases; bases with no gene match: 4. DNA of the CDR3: TGTGCCAGCTCACCAGGGCAGGGGGCCGAGACCCAGTACTTC. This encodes CASSPGQGAETQYF.

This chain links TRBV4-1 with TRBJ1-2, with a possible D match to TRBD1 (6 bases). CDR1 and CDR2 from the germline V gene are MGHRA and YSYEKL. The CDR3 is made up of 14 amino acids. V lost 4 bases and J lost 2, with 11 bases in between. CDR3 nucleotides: TGCGCCAGCAGCCGTGGACAGAACAACTATGGCTACACCTTC. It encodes CASSRGQNNYGYTF.

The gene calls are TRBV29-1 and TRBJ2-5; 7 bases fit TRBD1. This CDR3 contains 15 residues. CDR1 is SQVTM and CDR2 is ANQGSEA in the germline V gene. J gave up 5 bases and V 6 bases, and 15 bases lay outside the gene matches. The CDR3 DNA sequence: TGCAGCGTATCCACTTGGCAGGGGGATTTGGAGACCCAGTACTTC. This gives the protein CSVSTWQGDLETQYF.